This T cell receptor (beta chain) was documented in a study of cytomegalovirus exposure and HLA in healthy donors. Background on the study: Samples from HLA-typed donors yielded about 86 million unique TCRs in an early data release.

Findings and limits, study-wide: Diagnosis of cytomegalovirus status made by the classifier reportedly showed high specificity and sensitivity. Under in vitro conditions, three CMV-associated chains were confirmed as specific for CMV antigens.

The PCR employed 60 Vbeta primers together with 13 Jbeta primers. Generated by immunoSEQ multiplex PCR, the TCRdb table keeps only in-frame clones and is missing some. The table shows roughly 100,000 clones, with around 77% occurring only once. As concerns this clone: Antigen specificity is unknown.

The CDR3 spans 15 residues. Germline CDR1 and CDR2: SNHLY and FYNNEI. The V and J ends lost 4 bases and 4 bases, in that order; junction bases with no gene match: 6. The TCR sequence derives from a woman in her sixties in good health and CMV-seropositive. Source material: PBMCs. V usage is TRBV2 and J usage is TRBJ2-1; TRBD1 matches at 8 bases. The CDR3 DNA follows: TGTGCCAGCAGTGTAGGGACAGGAGTATACAATGAGCAGTTCTTC. Residues: CASSVGTGVYNEQFF. The complete variable domain, with remaining parts taken from reference TRBV2 and TRBJ2-1, reads EPEVTQTPSHQVTQMGQEVILRCVPISNHLYFYWYRQILGQKVEFLVSFYNNEISEKSEIFDDQFSVERPDGSNFTLKIRSTKLEDSAMYFCASSVGTGVYNEQFFGPGTRLTVL.